In its sample, the clone carrying this TCR beta chain was seen many times. Its target is unknown. The data derive from a study of T cell responses to AZD1222 COVID-19 vaccine. Overall study: Researchers grouped second doses given at about 4 or about 12 weeks into one pool. Points from the study as a whole: Spike was spanned by vaccine-associated CD4 TCRs, with dominance at 160-218 and 743-854. Clonal diversity was possibly underestimated, and white British individuals and females predominated among donors.

Data came from immunoSEQ multiplex PCR; TCRdb stores just in-frame clones and leaves some out. The data contain around 92,000 clones, under 95% of them singletons. Germline values: CDR1 SGHAT, CDR2 FQNNGV. V lost 0 bases and J lost 4, with 16 bases in between. The CDR3 covers 17 residues. This chain joins TRBV11-2 and TRBJ1-3, with D perhaps TRBD1 (5 bases). The sequencing used peripheral blood, collected on day 0 of AZD1222 vaccination. This TCR was recovered from an adult in good health. The chain's CDR3 is CASSLDLRVTGGNTIYF. The CDR3 DNA is TGTGCCAGCAGCTTAGATCTCAGGGTCACGGGAGGAAACACCATATATTTT.